Sequencing of this T cell receptor beta chain was carried out in a study of T-cell reconstitution after alpha-beta-depleted transplantation in children. Germline V CDR1 and CDR2: LGHDT, YNNKEL (reference sequence). The CDR3 runs to 16 residues. The V gene lost 6 bases and the J gene lost 4 bases, with 20 bases spanning the gap. Preparation of the TCRbeta library involved a method that used unique molecular identifiers. TCRdb independently ran MiXCR on the PCR reads; one entry per CDR3 protein. The sample lists fewer than 120,000 distinct CDR3 sequences, 10% seen once, with over 8% in the top ten. This sample comprised PBMCs from the stem cell graft donor, obtained from the stem cell graft. The TCR sequence derives from a human donor who donated a stem cell graft to a child with acute lymphoblastic leukemia. This sequence joins TRBV3-1 and TRBJ2-3; tentative D call: TRBD2 (6 bases). CDR3 coding DNA: TGTGCCAGCAGTCGACTAACGTTCGGGGAGGCAGATACGCAGTATTTT. As protein: CASSRLTFGEADTQYF.